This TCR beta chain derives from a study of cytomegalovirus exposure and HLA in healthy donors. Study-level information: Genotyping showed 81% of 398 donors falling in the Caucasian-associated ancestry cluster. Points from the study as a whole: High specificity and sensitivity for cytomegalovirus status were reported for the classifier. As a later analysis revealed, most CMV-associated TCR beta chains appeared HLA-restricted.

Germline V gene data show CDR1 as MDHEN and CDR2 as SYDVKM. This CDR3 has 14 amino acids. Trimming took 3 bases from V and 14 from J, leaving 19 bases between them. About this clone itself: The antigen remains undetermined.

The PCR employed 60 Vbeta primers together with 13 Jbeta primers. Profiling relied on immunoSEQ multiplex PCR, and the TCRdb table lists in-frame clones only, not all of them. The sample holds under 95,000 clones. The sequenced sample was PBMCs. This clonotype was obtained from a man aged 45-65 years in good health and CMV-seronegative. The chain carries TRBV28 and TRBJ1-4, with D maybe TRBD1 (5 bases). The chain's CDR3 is CASSLPAAGRLLFF. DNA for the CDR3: TGTGCCAGCAGTTTGCCCGCCGCGGGACGGCTTCTGTTTTTT.